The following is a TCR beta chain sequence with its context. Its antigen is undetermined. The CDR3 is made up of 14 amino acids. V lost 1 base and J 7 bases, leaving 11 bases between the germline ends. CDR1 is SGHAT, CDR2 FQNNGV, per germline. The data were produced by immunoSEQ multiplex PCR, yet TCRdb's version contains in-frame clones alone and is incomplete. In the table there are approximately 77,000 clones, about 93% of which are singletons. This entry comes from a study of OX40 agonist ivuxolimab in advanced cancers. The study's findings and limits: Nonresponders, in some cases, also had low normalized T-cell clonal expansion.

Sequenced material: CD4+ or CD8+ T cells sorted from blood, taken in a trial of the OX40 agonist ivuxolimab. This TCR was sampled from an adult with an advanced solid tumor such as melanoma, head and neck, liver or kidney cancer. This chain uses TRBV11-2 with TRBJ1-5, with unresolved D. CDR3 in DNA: TGTGCCAGCAGCTTAGCGGGGTTAGAGCAGCCCCAGCATTTT. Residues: CASSLAGLEQPQHF.